The T cell receptor (beta chain) described here comes from a study of tumor and adjacent non-tumor tissue in lung cancer. RNA was extracted from bulk tissue without any cell sorting. The library came from three nested PCR rounds adapted from ARM-PCR protocols. Using its own MiXCR run on the multiplex PCR reads, TCRdb lists one record per CDR3 protein. The sample shows under 100,000 distinct CDR3 sequences, around three fifths of them seen only once. Including both end residues, the CDR3 is 14 amino acids long. The germline V gene encodes CDR1 SGHAT and CDR2 FQNNGV. In regard to this clonotype: Given the absence of the conserved phenylalanine or tryptophan at the CDR3 end, a read error is likely. The DNA is left out, because the CDR3 cannot be placed on it with certainty; the CDR3 is given as TCRdb lists it.

Sequencing was carried out using lung tumor tissue. The chain uses TRBV11-2 and TRBJ2-7; the D call of TRBD1 is as the table states it, not checked on the DNA. This TCR was recovered from a man in his sixties or seventies with non-small cell lung cancer. CDR3 residues: CASSLGDRNCEQYI.